This T cell receptor (beta chain) was observed in a study of shared clonotypes between healthy human individuals. Turning to the study itself: Researchers assigned three CD4 naive, three CD4 memory, two CD8 naive and one CD8 memory plate to each donor.

An approximately 220 ng quantity of DNA, roughly 32,000 T cell genomes, went into the sorted-subset replicate PCRs. The repertoire was sequenced with immunoSEQ multiplex PCR; TCRdb's copy has only in-frame clones and lacks some. The data contain 550,000 to 650,000 clones, roughly 96% of them seen just once; the ten biggest clones take up 0.11%. CDR3 length: 15 amino acids. Losses at the gene ends were 3 bases for V and 1 base for J; bases not matched to a gene: 1. The V gene's germline CDR1 is SGDLS and CDR2 YYNGEE. Naive CD8 cells lacked CD45RO and underwent positive selection for CCR7, leaving out terminally differentiated effector memory CD45RA+ cells.

The gene calls are TRBV9 and TRBJ2-4; 10 positions agree with TRBD2. This TCR came from a woman aged 25-40 years in good health. Sequencing input: naive CD8+ T cells sorted from blood. The CDR3 protein is CASSATSGAKNIQYF. As DNA, the CDR3 is TGTGCCAGCAGCGCGACTAGCGGGGCCAAAAACATTCAGTACTTC.